This T cell receptor beta chain was profiled in a study of beta chain features in type 1 diabetes (dated by TCRdb to the late 2010s). The study in broad terms: Mean age, gender distribution, total cell number and subset yield did not differ between patients and healthy donors. A total of about 110 million sorted cells were examined across all samples, and the number of cells per subset was strongly correlated with RNA yield. The study compared the TCRB repertoires of sorted circulating CD4+ T cell subsets in recently diagnosed type 1 diabetes patients with those in matched healthy donors. Regulatory and stem cell-like memory subsets were obtained from only 8 patients and about eight healthy donors, while naive and central memory subsets were obtained from all 30 or so donors. On the study overall, not on this receptor specifically: Shorter templates might be favored by PCR, yet because patient and control samples were amplified and corrected together, any such skew would affect both groups equally. Naive, central memory and regulatory TCRB repertoires appeared to be more alike among patients than among healthy donors. Sequencing cDNA rather than genomic DNA could over-represent highly expressing activated cells, although activation and CD3 levels did not differ between groups. At VDJ recombination sites, patients with type 1 diabetes made fewer insertions and deleted more nucleotides, a pattern implying thymic rearrangement abnormalities. A moderate but significant shortening of TCRB CDR3 length was observed in type 1 diabetes patients in all four CD4+ subsets. Only small numbers of individuals were included in the HLA sub-analyses, which left unresolved whether HLA type had any influence on TCRB rearrangement.

The entire amount of isolated RNA was reverse transcribed using the High Capacity cDNA Reverse Transcription Kit, so the sequenced TCRB transcripts were expressed ones. Deep immunoSEQ sequencing was applied to naive, central memory and regulatory T cell samples, giving an average of roughly 3.5 million total reads per sample. After sorted cells were lysed in RLT buffer, RNA was extracted with DNase-treated RNeasy Micro or Mini kits, with the choice depending on cell number. To prevent cross-contamination, each cell subset was processed individually, whereas patient and healthy donor samples were processed jointly. Using the immunoSEQ multiplex PCR, TCRB sequences were amplified from cDNA into 87-bp fragments spanning the CDR3 region. The amplicons were sequenced using the Illumina HiSeq platform. Regarding the original processing steps: Synthetic template baselines were used to correct PCR bias computationally, reads within Hamming distance 2 were collapsed, and singletons that could not be merged were discarded. Reads were aligned against IMGT so that V, D and J genes, CDR3 length and insertions or deletions at six rearrangement sites could be assigned. Within each subset, clonotype counts were normalized to sorted cell number, after which true diversity and Gini coefficients were computed with the tcR R package. The overlap coefficient, calculated on TCRB nucleotide sequences, was used to measure repertoire sharing. Out-of-frame TCRB sequences from naive cells were analyzed as a proxy for the pre-selection repertoire. The table comes from immuneACCESS by way of TCRdb, which keeps in-frame sequences with V and J called. Part of the clones is missing from these tables; in studies checked, under half for an unresolved V gene and the rest for unknown reasons. V and J calls and clone size are as listed in that table; D and trimming were resolved from the DNA. Counted in this sample were approximately 150,000 clones; approximately 62% of them appeared once. The ten largest clones add up to roughly 0.089% of the sample.

The table lists this clone with a few counts. What this receptor recognizes is not known. No base quality values were provided; no much bigger clone lies one nucleotide off. From each donor, a single peripheral blood sample of approximately 0.11 L on average was drawn into heparinised tubes. Naive, central memory, regulatory and stem cell-like memory CD4+ T cells were sorted on a BD FACSAria II using a panel including CD45RO, CCR7, CD25, CD127, CD95 and CD27. Purity was above 95% for every sorted population. PBMCs were isolated right away by Lymphoprep density gradient centrifugation and were stained directly, without culture. To minimize batch effects, samples were stained and sorted in pairs, one healthy donor with one patient per experiment. The specimen sequenced was naive CD4+ T cells from blood. Sample cell subset or site, as interpreted from the label and publication: true naive CD4+ T cells. This sequence was found in a man younger than 40 with type 1 diabetes.

The DNA sequence is as follows: TGCAGCGTTGAAGTTGTCCAGGGTTACGAGCAGTACTTC. Protein translation: CSVEVVQGYEQYF. The rearranged segments are TRBV29-1 and TRBJ2-7; a tentative D match to TRBD1 spans 5 bases. Spanning cysteine to phenylalanine, the CDR3 consists of 13 amino acids. Only the CDR3 region is kept as DNA, spanning 39 bases read in frame from base 1. Trimming takes 1 base from V and 4 bases from J, and the germline ends sit 11 bases apart. Via the germline V gene, CDR1 is SQVTM and CDR2 ANQGSEA.